This T cell receptor beta chain was obtained from a study of graft-versus-host responses after intestinal transplantation (TCRdb year 2021). Looking at the study overall: The transplants that recipients received were multivisceral, liver-intestinal, or isolated intestinal. Every recipient was given anti-thymocyte globulin induction, followed by approximately 3 years of maintenance tacrolimus and steroids. Alloreactive clones were identified by sequencing pre-transplant mixed lymphocyte reaction products and comparing them with unstimulated pre-transplant donor and recipient T cells. Donor T cell macrochimerism was defined as a peak of at least 4% donor T cells among recipient peripheral blood mononuclear cells. Rather than going through the commercial service, samples from three later patients were sequenced in-house on an Illumina MiSeq and processed with MiXCR. After intestinal transplantation, graft-versus-host and host-versus-graft alloreactive T cell clones in the graft, circulation and bone marrow were tracked using bulk TCR-beta CDR3 sequencing. The cohort enrolled under 25 intestinal transplant recipients including one retransplant, and 3 patients lacking pretransplant specimens were excluded. Broad study findings and their caveats: Conclusions were limited by the relatively low number and heterogeneity of intestinal transplant patients. GvH clones were detected in recipient bone marrow, and some appeared earlier in ileal mucosa or blood, consistent with an intestinal mucosal origin. Early after transplant, peak levels of circulating GvH clones were found to be associated with declines in HvG clones. High GvH to HvG T cell clonal ratios were observed in the allografts of patients with donor T cell macrochimerism.

Intraepithelial and lamina propria lymphocytes were isolated from graft specimens using dithiothreitol, EDTA incubations and collagenase D digestion. Serial intestinal graft biopsy specimens collected up to 600 days after transplant underwent bulk TCR-beta sequencing. Concerning this clone itself: The antigen it binds to is not known. No quality values exist for individual bases; no much larger clone is one base distant.

The library was built by means of the immunoSEQ multiplex PCR assay. For most patients, genomic DNA was subjected to high-throughput TCR-beta CDR3 sequencing by Adaptive Biotechnologies. Concerning the study's data processing: TCR sequencing data for around 20 patients were retrieved from Adaptive's ImmunoSEQ software; a few other patients were processed with MiXCR and VDJtools. CDR3 nucleotide sequences shared between donor and recipient were removed because their origin could not be assigned. To be classed as alloreactive, a clone needed at least 2-fold expansion over unstimulated cells and a minimum CFSE-low frequency of 0.002% (template counts) or 0.001% (read counts). Clones were considered mappable if detected in sequenced pre-transplant spleen, lymph node, or MLR CFSE-low populations of the donor or recipient. Cumulative frequency of alloreactive clones was calculated as a percentage of all sequences weighted by copy number. TCRdb mirrors the immuneACCESS table, restricted to in-frame sequences. Some clones are absent from its copies; in checked studies, under half trace to an unresolved V gene, and the reason for the others is unknown. That table is the source of V, J and clone size, and D and trimming were worked out from the DNA. The sample records about 22,000 clones, roughly 79% of which are singletons. About 3% of the sample is taken by the ten largest.

The CDR3 numbers 13 residues from cysteine through phenylalanine. Only the CDR3 DNA is retained, 39 bases long and in frame from the first base. CDR1 and CDR2 are read off the germline V gene as ENHRY and SYGVKD. The germline V and J ends show losses of 8 bases and 5 bases respectively, and no gene match explains 4 bases of the junction. The TCR comes from a human patient who received an intestinal transplant, so some T cells may come from the graft donor. The sample here was ileum tissue, taken 12 days after intestinal transplant. This chain joins TRBV10-3 to TRBJ2-7; 12 of the junction bases match TRBD2. Read as DNA, the sequence is TGTGCCATCGCTAGCGGGAGGGAGAACGAGCAGTACTTC. It is translated as CAIASGRENEQYF.